These 19 T cell receptor beta chains came from one sample sequenced in a study of T cell repertoires in cytomegalovirus infection. TCRdb redid the calling of the reads with MiXCR, one entry per CDR3 protein. The sample records a few hundred thousand distinct CDR3 sequences, 15% to 20% being singletons. Sequencing input: PBMCs. Receptors were obtained from a human donor in good health (CMV status not recorded). Some clones in this sample may be carry-over from other donors' samples.

The J gene is TRBJ1-1, the V gene TRBV7-3; 7 bases line up with TRBD1. Germline V gene lookup returns CDR1 SGHTA and CDR2 FQGTGA. There are 13 residues in the CDR3. J was trimmed by 5 bases and V by 6 bases; bases with no gene match: 6. CDR3: CASRQQGGTEAFF. The CDR3 bases are TGTGCCAGCAGGCAGCAGGGGGGGACTGAAGCTTTCTTT.

This clonotype was seen a few times. V gene TRBV3-1 combines with J gene TRBJ2-1; D may be TRBD1 or TRBD2 (6 bases each). Germline lookup yields CDR1 LGHDT and CDR2 YNNKEL (reference sequence). Trimming removed 8 bases at V and 7 bases at J, with 21 bases between. This CDR3 has 15 residues. In DNA, the CDR3 is TGTGCCAGCCGCCCTAGGGGGGCCGGTATGAATGAGCAGTTCTTC. Translated, it gives CASRPRGAGMNEQFF.

This clonotype was seen a handful of times. V usage is TRBV27 and J usage is TRBJ1-1; no firm D call. V dropped 5 bases and J dropped 3 bases, with 16 bases sitting between them. The length of the CDR3 is 15 residues. Germline CDR1 reads MNHEY; CDR2 reads SMNVEV (reference sequence). CDR3 sequence reads: CASSRKPEGYTEAFF. CDR3 sequence (DNA): TGTGCCAGCAGTCGTAAACCTGAGGGTTACACTGAAGCTTTCTTT.

V usage is TRBV6-5 and J usage is TRBJ2-4, with D perhaps matching TRBD1 (6 bases). CDR1 and CDR2 from the germline V gene are MNHEY and SVGAGI. There are 14 residues in the CDR3. Trimming took 2 bases from V and 4 from J, leaving 9 bases between them. The CDR3 DNA reads TGTGCCAGCAGTTACGGAACAGGGAAAAACATTCAGTACTTC. Translation gives CASSYGTGKNIQYF.

This clonotype appeared many times. This sequence joins TRBV12-3 or TRBV12-4 and TRBJ2-2, with 8 positions matching TRBD1. The CDR3 totals 15 residues. V shed 6 bases, J shed 6 bases, and the junction held 9 bases outside the gene matches. In nucleotides, the CDR3 is TGTGCCAGCAGGGTCACGACAGGGGAGGCCGGGGAGCTGTTTTTT. Translation gives CASRVTTGEAGELFF.

This clonotype was counted only a few times. This chain joins TRBV5-5 and TRBJ1-6; 10 bases are a match to TRBD1. Germline trimming cut 4 bases from V and 8 bases from J; bases unmatched to any gene: 9. The CDR3 length is 16 residues. Per germline, CDR1 SGHKS and CDR2 YYEKEE (reference sequence). CDR3 sequence: CASSVRDGQGDSPLHF. The CDR3 DNA reads as TGTGCCAGCAGCGTACGGGATGGACAGGGGGATTCACCCCTCCACTTT. The variable domain in full, with the rest retrieved from reference TRBV5-5 and TRBJ1-6, is DAGVTQSPTHLIKTRGQQVTLRCSPISGHKSVSWYQQVLGQGPQFIFQYYEKEERGRGNFPDRFSARQFPNYSSELNVNALLLGDSALYLCASSVRDGQGDSPLHFGNGTRLTVT.

The CDR3 region is CASSPPGTSIHEQFF. CDR3 coding DNA: TGTGCCAGCAGCCCCCCGGGGACTAGTATCCATGAGCAGTTCTTC. The genes are TRBV7-8 and TRBJ2-1, with 8 nucleotides matching TRBD2. The CDR3 has 15 amino acids. Unmatched junction bases numbered 11, after V lost 5 bases and J lost 8 bases. Per the germline V gene, CDR1 is SGHVS and CDR2 is FQNEAQ. Complete variable domain (other parts from reference TRBV7-8 and TRBJ2-1): GAGVSQSPRYKVAKRGQDVALRCDPISGHVSLFWYQQALGQGPEFLTYFQNEAQLDKSGLPSDRFFAERPEGSVSTLKIQRTQQEDSAVYLCASSPPGTSIHEQFFGPGTRLTVL.

This clonotype was recorded many times. This chain uses TRBV6-1 with TRBJ2-5, with TRBD2 matching over 9 bases. CDR1 and CDR2 (germline): MNHNS, SASEGT. This CDR3 spans 15 amino acids. With 2 bases clipped from V and 4 bases from J, the junction kept 5 bases outside the gene matches. For the CDR3, the DNA is TGTGCCAGCAGTGAATCGGCGGGGGGGTTAGAGACCCAGTACTTC. It encodes CASSESAGGLETQYF.

The chain carries TRBV20-1 and TRBJ1-1; D ambiguous. The V and J ends lost 1 base and 5 bases respectively, with 11 bases between them. The CDR3 covers 13 residues. Germline CDR1 is DFQATT and CDR2 is SNEGSKA (reference sequence). CDR3 loop: CSARAGLRTEAFF. CDR3 DNA sequence: TGCAGTGCTAGAGCGGGGTTACGAACTGAAGCTTTCTTT.

This clonotype was recorded many times. The chain is built from TRBV12-3 or TRBV12-4 and TRBJ1-2; D might be TRBD1 (5 bases). The ends were cut back, 7 bases at V and 6 bases at J, with 30 bases in the middle. The CDR3 extends over 18 amino acids. CDR3 DNA: TGTGCCAGCACTACGACAGCGAGGGGTCTTAGTCTGCTTAATGGCTACACCTTC. It codes for CASTTTARGLSLLNGYTF.

The genes are TRBV7-2 and TRBJ1-2; D is unresolved. Trimming cost V 5 bases and J 4 bases, with 11 bases left between them. This CDR3 has 13 residues. CDR1 and CDR2 (germline): SGHTA, FQGNSA. In nucleotides, the CDR3 is TGTGCCAGCAGCCCAAATGGAGCCTATGGCTACACCTTC. It is translated as CASSPNGAYGYTF.

This clonotype showed up just a few times. This sequence joins TRBV5-1 and TRBJ1-1; 10 bases line up with TRBD1. The J segment lost 4 bases and the V segment lost 3 bases, leaving 6 bases of the junction unmatched. Germline loops: CDR1 SGHRS, CDR2 YFSETQ. The CDR3 consists of 15 residues. The CDR3 sequence is CASSSSGTGVTEAFF. The CDR3, as DNA: TGCGCCAGCAGCTCTTCCGGGACAGGGGTCACTGAAGCTTTCTTT.

V and J are TRBV12-3 or TRBV12-4 and TRBJ1-4; tentative D call: TRBD1 (6 bases). V was cut by 5 bases and J by 10 bases, with 11 bases left in between. The CDR3 totals 12 residues. The CDR3, as DNA: TGTGCCAGCAGTATCAGGGGAGGAAAACTGTTTTTT. Its protein is CASSIRGGKLFF.

This clonotype came up a few times. The V gene is TRBV5-6, the J gene TRBJ1-5; possible D gene TRBD1, 5 bases. The CDR3 runs to 15 residues. CDR1 is SGHDT and CDR2 is YYEEEE in the germline V gene. The V and J ends lost 7 bases and 4 bases respectively, with 18 bases between them. CDR3 in amino acids: CASYSIRTPNQPQHF. CDR3 coding DNA: TGTGCCAGCTACAGCATACGGACACCGAATCAGCCCCAGCATTTT.

This sequence joins TRBV7-9 and TRBJ2-3; D not resolved. There are 14 residues in the CDR3. CDR1 and CDR2 from the germline V gene are SEHNR and FQNEAQ (reference sequence). Trimming left V 7 bases short and J 2 bases short, with 13 bases between. CDR3 region: CASKTGQNTDTQYF. The CDR3 DNA follows: TGTGCCAGCAAAACGGGCCAAAACACAGATACGCAGTATTTT. Full variable domain (outside the CDR3, taken from reference TRBV7-9 and TRBJ2-3): DTGVSQNPRHKITKRGQNVTFRCDPISEHNRLYWYRQTLGQGPEFLTYFQNEAQLEKSRLLSDRFSAERPKGSFSTLEIQRTEQGDSAMYLCASKTGQNTDTQYFGPGTRLTVL.

The rearrangement uses TRBV6-5 and TRBJ1-3; D is ambiguous. Germline CDR1 MNHEY, CDR2 SVGAGI. The germline V and J ends were trimmed by 0 bases and 0 bases, with 6 bases remaining between them. This CDR3 has 15 residues. CDR3 loop: CASSYSISSGNTIYF. The CDR3 nucleotides are TGTGCCAGCAGTTACTCGATCAGCTCTGGAAACACCATATATTTT.

The V gene is TRBV20-1, the J gene TRBJ2-3; no clear D gene. Germline CDR1 and CDR2: DFQATT and SNEGSKA (reference sequence). CDR3 size: 13 residues. V lost 2 bases and J 2 bases, leaving 8 bases between the germline ends. The CDR3 region is CSARQRITDTQYF. DNA of the CDR3: TGCAGTGCTAGACAGAGGATCACAGATACGCAGTATTTT.

This clonotype has more than one count but fewer than ten. The rearrangement joins TRBV20-1 to TRBJ2-7; D is unresolved. V was cut by 4 bases and J by 5 bases, with 24 bases left in between. Germline V gene lookup returns CDR1 DFQATT and CDR2 SNEGSKA (reference sequence). The CDR3 spans 16 residues. This CDR3 is CSATPVWGNSMNEQYF. CDR3 sequence (DNA): TGCAGTGCTACTCCCGTGTGGGGAAACTCGATGAACGAGCAGTACTTC.

This clonotype was detected ten times or more. V is TRBV7-2 and J is TRBJ1-2; TRBD1 agrees at 7 bases. Losses at the gene ends were 5 bases for V and 4 bases for J; bases not matched to a gene: 13. CDR1 is SGHTA and CDR2 is FQGNSA in the germline V gene. The CDR3 totals 16 residues. This chain's CDR3 is CASSLSSDRASYGYTF. DNA of the CDR3: TGTGCCAGCAGCCTATCAAGTGACAGGGCGTCCTATGGCTACACCTTC.